This T cell receptor (beta chain) was identified during a study of T cell repertoires in cytomegalovirus infection. MiXCR, applied by TCRdb to the reads, yields one record per CDR3 protein. The sample lists around 450,000 distinct CDR3 sequences; approximately 11% were seen once. In this sample, this clonotype turned up many times. Sequencing was performed on PBMCs. The clonotype was recovered from a human donor in good health (CMV status not recorded). Some clones in this sample may be carry-over from other donors' samples.

The CDR3, as DNA: TGTGCCATAGGTCTTGGAAACACCATATATTTT. The encoded protein is CAIGLGNTIYF. The V and J genes are TRBV10-3 and TRBJ1-3; D uncertain. Trimming removed 9 bases at V and 3 bases at J, with 6 bases between. Germline CDR1 is ENHRY and CDR2 is SYGVKD. The CDR3 has 11 residues.